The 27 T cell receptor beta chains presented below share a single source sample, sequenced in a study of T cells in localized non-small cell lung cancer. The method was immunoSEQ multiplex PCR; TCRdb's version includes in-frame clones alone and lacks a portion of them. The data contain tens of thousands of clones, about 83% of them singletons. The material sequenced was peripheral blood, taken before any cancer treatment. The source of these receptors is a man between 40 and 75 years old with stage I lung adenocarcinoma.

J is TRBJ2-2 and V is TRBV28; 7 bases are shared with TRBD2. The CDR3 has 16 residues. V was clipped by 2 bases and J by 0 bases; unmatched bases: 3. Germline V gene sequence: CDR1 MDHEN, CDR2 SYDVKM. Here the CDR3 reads CASSLLGLANTGELFF. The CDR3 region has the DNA TGTGCCAGCAGTTTACTTGGACTAGCGAACACCGGGGAGCTGTTTTTT.

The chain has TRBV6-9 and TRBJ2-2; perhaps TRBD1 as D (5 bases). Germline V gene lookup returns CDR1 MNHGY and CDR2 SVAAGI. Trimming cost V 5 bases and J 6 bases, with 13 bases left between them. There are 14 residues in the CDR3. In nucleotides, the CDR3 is TGTGCCAGCAGTCCCTTTGCAGGGTCCGGGGAGCTGTTTTTT. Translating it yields CASSPFAGSGELFF.

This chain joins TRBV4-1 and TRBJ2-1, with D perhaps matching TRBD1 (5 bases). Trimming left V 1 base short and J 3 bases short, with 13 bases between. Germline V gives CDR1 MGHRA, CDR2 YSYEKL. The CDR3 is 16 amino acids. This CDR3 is CASSQADKPGYNEQFF. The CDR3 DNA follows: TGCGCCAGCAGCCAAGCGGACAAGCCGGGCTACAATGAGCAGTTCTTC.

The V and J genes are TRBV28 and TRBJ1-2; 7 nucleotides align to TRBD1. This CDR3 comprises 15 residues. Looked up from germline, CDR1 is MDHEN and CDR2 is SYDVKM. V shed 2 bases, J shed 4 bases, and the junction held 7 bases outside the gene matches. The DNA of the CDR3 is TGTGCCAGCAGTTTAAGGGGGCTACTGTCCTATGGCTACACCTTC. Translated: CASSLRGLLSYGYTF.

The CDR3 protein is CASSPDPAGVYEQYF. The CDR3 coding sequence is TGTGCCAGCAGCCCCGACCCGGCGGGAGTCTACGAGCAGTACTTC. The rearrangement uses TRBV7-3 and TRBJ2-7; TRBD2 agrees at 7 bases. Trimming cost V 5 bases and J 3 bases; bases outside gene matches: 10. Looked up from germline, CDR1 is SGHTA and CDR2 is FQGTGA. CDR3 length: 15 residues.

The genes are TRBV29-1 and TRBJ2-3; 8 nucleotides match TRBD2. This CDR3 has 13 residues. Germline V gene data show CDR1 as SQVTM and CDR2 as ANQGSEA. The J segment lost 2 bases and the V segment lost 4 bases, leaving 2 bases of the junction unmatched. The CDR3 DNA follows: TGCAGCGTTGCCGGGGGGGCCACAGATACGCAGTATTTT. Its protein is CSVAGGATDTQYF.

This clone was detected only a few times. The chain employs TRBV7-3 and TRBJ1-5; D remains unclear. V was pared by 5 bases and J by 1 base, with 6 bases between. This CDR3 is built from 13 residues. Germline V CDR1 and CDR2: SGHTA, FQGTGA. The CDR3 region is CASSQGSNQPQHF. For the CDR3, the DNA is TGTGCCAGCAGCCAAGGAAGCAATCAGCCCCAGCATTTT.

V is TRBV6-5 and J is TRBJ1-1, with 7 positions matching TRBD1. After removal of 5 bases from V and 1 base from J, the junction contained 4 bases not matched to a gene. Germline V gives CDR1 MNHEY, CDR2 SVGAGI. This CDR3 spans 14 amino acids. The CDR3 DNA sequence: TGTGCCAGCAGTCGAGACAGGGAGAACACTGAAGCTTTCTTT. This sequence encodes CASSRDRENTEAFF.

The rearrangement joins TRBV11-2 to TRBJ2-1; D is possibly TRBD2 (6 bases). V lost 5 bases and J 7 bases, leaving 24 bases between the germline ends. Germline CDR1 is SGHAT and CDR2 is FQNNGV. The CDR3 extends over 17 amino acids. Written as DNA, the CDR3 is TGTGCCAGCAGCCTCCGACCCAGCGCGCCCGGACTAAATGAGCAGTTCTTC. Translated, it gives CASSLRPSAPGLNEQFF.

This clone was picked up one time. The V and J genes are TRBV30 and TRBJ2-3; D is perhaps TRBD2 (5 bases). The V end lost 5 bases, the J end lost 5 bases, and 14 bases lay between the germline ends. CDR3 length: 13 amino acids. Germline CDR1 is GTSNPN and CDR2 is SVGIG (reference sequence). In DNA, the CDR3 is TGTGCCTGGGGACCGCGGGCAAGAGATACGCAGTATTTT. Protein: CAWGPRARDTQYF.

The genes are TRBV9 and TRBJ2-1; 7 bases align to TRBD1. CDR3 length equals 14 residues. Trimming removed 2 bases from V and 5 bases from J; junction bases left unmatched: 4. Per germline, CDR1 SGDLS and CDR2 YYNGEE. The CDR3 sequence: CASSVRTGNNEQFF. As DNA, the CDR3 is TGTGCCAGCAGCGTGAGGACAGGAAACAATGAGCAGTTCTTC.

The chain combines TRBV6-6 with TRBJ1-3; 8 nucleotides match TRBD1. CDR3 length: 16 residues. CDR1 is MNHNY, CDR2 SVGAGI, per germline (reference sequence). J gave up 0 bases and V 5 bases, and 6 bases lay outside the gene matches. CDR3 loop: CASSRQGPFSGNTIYF. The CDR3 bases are TGTGCCAGCAGTAGACAGGGGCCTTTCTCTGGAAACACCATATATTTT.

This chain's CDR3 is CASSLHTGNEQFF. The CDR3 DNA reads TGTGCCAGTAGCCTTCATACTGGGAATGAGCAGTTCTTC. The gene calls are TRBV19 and TRBJ2-1, with D uncertain. V shed 6 bases and J shed 7 bases, with 13 bases lying between them. This CDR3 comprises 13 residues. Germline CDR1 and CDR2: LNHDA and SQIVND (reference sequence).

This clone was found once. CDR3 amino acids: CASSWGTGDGNQPQHF. The CDR3 nucleotides read TGTGCCAGCAGCTGGGGGACAGGGGACGGCAATCAGCCCCAGCATTTT. The rearrangement uses TRBV7-9 and TRBJ1-5; TRBD1 matches at 10 bases. The CDR3 sequence is 16 residues long. Trimming at V came to 4 bases and at J to 2 bases, leaving 5 bases not matched to a gene. The V gene's germline CDR1 is SEHNR and CDR2 FQNEAQ (reference sequence).

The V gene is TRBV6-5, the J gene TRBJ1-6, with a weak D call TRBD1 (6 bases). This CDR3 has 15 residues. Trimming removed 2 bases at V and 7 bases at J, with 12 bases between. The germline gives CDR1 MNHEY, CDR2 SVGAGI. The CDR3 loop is CASSYGQISNSPLHF. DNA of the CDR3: TGTGCCAGCAGTTACGGACAGATCAGCAATTCACCCCTCCACTTT.

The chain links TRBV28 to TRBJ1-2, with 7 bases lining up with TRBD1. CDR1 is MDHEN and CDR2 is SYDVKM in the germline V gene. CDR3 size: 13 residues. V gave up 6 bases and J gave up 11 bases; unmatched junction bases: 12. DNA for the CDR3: TGTGCCAGCAGATCCCCTCGACAGGGAGGGTACACCTTC. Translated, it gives CASRSPRQGGYTF.

CDR3 nucleotides: TGTGCCAGTAGTATGGAGGTGGATGAAAAACTGTTTTTT. Translating gives CASSMEVDEKLFF. J is TRBJ1-4 and V is TRBV19, with D unclear. CDR1 is LNHDA and CDR2 is SQIVND in the germline V gene (reference sequence). The CDR3 runs 13 residues. V was pared by 3 bases and J by 6 bases, with 8 bases between.

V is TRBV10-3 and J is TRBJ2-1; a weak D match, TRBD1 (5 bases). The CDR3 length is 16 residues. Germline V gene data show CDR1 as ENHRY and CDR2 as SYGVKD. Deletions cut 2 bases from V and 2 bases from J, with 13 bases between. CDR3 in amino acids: CAISEQGPVAYNEQFF. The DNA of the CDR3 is TGTGCCATCAGTGAGCAGGGCCCCGTGGCCTACAATGAGCAGTTCTTC.

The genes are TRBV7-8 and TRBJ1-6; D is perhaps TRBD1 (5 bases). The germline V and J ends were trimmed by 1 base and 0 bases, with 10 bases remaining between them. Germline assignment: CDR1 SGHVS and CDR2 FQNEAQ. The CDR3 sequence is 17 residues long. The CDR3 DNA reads TGTGCCAGCAGCTTAGATTTCAGGGTCTCCTATAATTCACCCCTCCACTTT. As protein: CASSLDFRVSYNSPLHF.

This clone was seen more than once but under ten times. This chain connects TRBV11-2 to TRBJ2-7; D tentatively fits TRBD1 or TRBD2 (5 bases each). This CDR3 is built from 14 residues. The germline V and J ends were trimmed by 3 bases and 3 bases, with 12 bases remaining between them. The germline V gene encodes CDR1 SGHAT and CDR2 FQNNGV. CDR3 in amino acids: CASSFGTWDYEQYF. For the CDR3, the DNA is TGTGCCAGCAGCTTCGGGACGTGGGACTACGAGCAGTACTTC.

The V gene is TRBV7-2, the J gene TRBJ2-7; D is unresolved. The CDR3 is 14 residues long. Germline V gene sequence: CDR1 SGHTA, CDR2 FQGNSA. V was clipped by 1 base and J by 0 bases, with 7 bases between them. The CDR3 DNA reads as TGTGCCAGCAGCTTAGACATAGGCTCCTACGAGCAGTACTTC. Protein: CASSLDIGSYEQYF.

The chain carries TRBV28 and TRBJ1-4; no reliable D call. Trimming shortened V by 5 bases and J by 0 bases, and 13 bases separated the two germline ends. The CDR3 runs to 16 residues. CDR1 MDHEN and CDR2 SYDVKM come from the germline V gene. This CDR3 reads CASSQARRATNEKLFF. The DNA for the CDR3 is TGTGCCAGCAGTCAAGCGCGACGTGCAACTAATGAAAAACTGTTTTTT.

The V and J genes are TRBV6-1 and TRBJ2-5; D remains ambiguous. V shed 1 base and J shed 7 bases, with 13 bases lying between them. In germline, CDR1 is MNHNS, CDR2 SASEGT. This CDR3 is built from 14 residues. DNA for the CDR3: TGTGCCAGCAGTGAAGGCGCTATGAAGGTGACCCAGTACTTC. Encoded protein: CASSEGAMKVTQYF.

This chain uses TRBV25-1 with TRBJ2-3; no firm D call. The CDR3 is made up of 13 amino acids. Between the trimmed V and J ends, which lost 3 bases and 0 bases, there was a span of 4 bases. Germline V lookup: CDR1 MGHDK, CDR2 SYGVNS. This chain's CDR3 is CASSEGSTDTQYF. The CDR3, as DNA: TGTGCCAGCAGTGAGGGTAGCACAGATACGCAGTATTTT.

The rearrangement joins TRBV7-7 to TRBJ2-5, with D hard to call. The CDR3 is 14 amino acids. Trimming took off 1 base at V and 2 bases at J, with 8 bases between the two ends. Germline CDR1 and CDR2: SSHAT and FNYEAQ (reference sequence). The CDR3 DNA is TGTGCCAGCAGCTTAGGGGCAGATCAAGAGACCCAGTACTTC. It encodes CASSLGADQETQYF. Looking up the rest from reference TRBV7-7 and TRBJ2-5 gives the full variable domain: GAGVSQSPRYKVTKRGQDVTLRCDPISSHATLYWYQQALGQGPEFLTYFNYEAQPDKSGLPSDRFSAERPEGSISTLTIQRTEQRDSAMYRCASSLGADQETQYFGPGTRLLVL.

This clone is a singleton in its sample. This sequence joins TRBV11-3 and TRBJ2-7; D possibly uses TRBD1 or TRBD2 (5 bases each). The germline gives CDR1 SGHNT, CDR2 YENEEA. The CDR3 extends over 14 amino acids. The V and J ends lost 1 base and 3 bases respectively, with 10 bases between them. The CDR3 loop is CASSLGQGVYEQYF. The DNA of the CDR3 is TGTGCCAGCAGCTTAGGCCAGGGAGTCTACGAGCAGTACTTC.

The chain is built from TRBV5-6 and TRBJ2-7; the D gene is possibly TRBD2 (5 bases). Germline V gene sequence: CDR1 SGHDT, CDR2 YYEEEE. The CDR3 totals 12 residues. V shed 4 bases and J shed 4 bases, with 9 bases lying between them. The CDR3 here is CASSRTRYEQYF. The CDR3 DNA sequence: TGTGCCAGCAGCCGAACTAGGTACGAGCAGTACTTC.